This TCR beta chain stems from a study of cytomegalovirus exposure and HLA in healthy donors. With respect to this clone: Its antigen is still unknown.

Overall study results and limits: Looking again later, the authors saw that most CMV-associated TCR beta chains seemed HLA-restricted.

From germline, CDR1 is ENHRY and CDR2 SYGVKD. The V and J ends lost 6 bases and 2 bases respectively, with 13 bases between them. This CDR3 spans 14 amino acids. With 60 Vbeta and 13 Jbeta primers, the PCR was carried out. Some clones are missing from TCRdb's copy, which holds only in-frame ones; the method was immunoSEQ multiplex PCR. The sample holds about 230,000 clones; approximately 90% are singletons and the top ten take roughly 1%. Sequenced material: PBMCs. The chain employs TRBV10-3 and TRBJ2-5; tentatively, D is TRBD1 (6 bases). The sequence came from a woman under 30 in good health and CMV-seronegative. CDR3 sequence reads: CAIRGLGGQETQYF. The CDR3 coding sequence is TGTGCCATCAGAGGCTTAGGGGGACAAGAGACCCAGTACTTC.